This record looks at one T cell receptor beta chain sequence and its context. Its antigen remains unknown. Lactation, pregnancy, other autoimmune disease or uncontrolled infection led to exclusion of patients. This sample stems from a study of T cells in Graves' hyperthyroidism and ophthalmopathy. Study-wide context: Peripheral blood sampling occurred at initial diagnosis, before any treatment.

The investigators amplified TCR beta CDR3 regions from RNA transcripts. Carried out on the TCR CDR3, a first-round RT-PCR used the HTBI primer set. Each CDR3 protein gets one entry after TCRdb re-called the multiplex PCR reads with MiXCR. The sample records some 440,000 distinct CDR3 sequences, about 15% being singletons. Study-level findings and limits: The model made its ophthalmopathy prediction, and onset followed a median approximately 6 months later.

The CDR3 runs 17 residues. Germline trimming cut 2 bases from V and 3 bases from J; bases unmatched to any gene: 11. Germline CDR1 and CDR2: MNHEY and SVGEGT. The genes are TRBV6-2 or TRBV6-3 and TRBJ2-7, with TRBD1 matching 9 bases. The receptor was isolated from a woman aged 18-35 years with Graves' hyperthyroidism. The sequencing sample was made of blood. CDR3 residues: CASSYDTSGTGSYEQYF. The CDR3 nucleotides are TGTGCCAGCAGTTACGATACCTCCGGGACAGGGAGCTACGAGCAGTACTTC.